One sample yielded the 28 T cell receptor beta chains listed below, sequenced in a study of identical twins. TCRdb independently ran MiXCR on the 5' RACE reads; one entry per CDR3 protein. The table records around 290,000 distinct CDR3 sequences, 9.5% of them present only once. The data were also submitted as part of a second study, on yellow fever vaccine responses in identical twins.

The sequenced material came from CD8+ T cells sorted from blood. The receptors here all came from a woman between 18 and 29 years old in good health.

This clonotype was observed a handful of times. CDR3 in amino acids: CASGLDRGEAFF. As DNA, the CDR3 is TGTGCTAGTGGTTTGGACAGGGGTGAAGCTTTCTTT. This chain links TRBV12-5 with TRBJ1-1; 7 bases map to TRBD1. V lost 1 base, J lost 7 bases, and 0 bases stayed unmatched. From germline, CDR1 is LGHNT and CDR2 FRNRAP. CDR3 size: 12 residues.

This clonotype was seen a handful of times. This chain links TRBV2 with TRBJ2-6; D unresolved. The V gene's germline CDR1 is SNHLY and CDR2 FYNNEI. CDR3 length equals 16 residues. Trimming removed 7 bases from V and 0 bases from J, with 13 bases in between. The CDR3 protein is CASIRGVSSGANVLTF. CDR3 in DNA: TGTGCCAGCATTCGTGGGGTCAGCTCTGGGGCCAACGTCCTGACTTTC. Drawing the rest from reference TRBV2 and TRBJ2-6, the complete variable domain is EPEVTQTPSHQVTQMGQEVILRCVPISNHLYFYWYRQILGQKVEFLVSFYNNEISEKSEIFDDQFSVERPDGSNFTLKIRSTKLEDSAMYFCASIRGVSSGANVLTFGAGSRLTVL.

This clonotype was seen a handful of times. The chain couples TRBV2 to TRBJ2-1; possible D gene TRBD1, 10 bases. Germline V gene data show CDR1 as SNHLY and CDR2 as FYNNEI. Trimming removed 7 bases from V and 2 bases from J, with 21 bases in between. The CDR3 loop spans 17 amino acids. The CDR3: CASNGASGTGAYNEQFF. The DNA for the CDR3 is TGTGCCAGCAATGGAGCTAGCGGGACAGGGGCCTACAATGAGCAGTTCTTC.

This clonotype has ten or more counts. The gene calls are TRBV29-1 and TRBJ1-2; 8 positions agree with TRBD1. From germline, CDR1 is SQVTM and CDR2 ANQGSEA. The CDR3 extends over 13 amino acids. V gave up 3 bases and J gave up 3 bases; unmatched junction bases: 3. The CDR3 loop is CSVDTGGDYGYTF. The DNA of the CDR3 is TGCAGCGTTGACACAGGGGGTGACTATGGCTACACCTTC.

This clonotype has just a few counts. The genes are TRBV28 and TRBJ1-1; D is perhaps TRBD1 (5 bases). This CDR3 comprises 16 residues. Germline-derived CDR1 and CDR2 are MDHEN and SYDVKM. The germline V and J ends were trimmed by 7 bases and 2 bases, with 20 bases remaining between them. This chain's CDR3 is CASNNAPGRLNTEAFF. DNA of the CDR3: TGTGCCAGCAACAATGCACCGGGACGGCTAAACACTGAAGCTTTCTTT.

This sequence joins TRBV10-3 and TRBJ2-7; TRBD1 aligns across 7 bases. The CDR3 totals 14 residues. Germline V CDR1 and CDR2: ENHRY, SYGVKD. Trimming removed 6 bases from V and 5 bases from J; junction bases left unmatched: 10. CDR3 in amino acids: CAISLKDRRDEQYF. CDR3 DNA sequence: TGTGCCATCAGCCTCAAGGACAGGCGCGACGAGCAGTACTTC.

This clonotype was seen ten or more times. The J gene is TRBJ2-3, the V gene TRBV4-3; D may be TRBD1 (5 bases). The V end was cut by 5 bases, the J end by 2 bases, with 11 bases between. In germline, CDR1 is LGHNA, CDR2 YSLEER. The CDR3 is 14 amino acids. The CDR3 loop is CASSMVGLTDTQYF. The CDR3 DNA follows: TGCGCCAGCAGCATGGTGGGGCTCACAGATACGCAGTATTTT.

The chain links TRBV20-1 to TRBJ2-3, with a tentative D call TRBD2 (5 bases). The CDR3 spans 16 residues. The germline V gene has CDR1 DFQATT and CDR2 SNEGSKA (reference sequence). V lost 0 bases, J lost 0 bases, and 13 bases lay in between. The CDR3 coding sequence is TGCAGTGCTAGAGATTCGGGGTCATCCAGCACAGATACGCAGTATTTT. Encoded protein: CSARDSGSSSTDTQYF.

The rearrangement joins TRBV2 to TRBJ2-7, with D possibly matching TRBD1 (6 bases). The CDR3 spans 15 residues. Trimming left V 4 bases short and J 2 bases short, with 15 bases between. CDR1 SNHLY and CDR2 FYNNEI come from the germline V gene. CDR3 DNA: TGTGCCAGCAGTGTAGACAGGCTCCGGACCTACGAGCAGTACTTC. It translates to CASSVDRLRTYEQYF.

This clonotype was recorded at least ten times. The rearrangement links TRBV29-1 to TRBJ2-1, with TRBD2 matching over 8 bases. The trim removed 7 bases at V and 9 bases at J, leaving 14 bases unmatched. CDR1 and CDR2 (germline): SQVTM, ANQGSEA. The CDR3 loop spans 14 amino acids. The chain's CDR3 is CSAVGAGDRSEQFF. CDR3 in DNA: TGCAGCGCAGTCGGAGCGGGAGACAGGAGTGAGCAGTTCTTC.

CDR3 in DNA: TGCGCCAGCAGCCAGAGGGGGGGCTCCTACGAGCAGTACTTC. Protein product: CASSQRGGSYEQYF. J is TRBJ2-7 and V is TRBV4-1; tentatively, D is TRBD2 (7 bases). The CDR3 consists of 14 residues. CDR1 MGHRA and CDR2 YSYEKL come from the germline V gene. The germline V and J ends were trimmed by 3 bases and 0 bases, with 9 bases remaining between them.

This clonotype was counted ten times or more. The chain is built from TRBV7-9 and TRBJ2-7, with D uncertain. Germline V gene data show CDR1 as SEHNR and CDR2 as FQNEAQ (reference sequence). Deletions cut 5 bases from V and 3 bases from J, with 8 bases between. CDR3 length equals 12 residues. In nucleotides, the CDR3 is TGTGCCAGCAGCCCCGCCCTCTACGAGCAGTACTTC. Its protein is CASSPALYEQYF.

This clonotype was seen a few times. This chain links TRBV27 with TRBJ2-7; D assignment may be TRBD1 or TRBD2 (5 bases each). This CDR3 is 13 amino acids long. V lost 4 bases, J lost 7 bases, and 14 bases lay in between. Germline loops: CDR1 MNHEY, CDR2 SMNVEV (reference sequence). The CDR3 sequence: CASSSLEDTEQYF. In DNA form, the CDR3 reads TGTGCCAGCAGTTCGCTGGAGGACACTGAGCAGTACTTC.

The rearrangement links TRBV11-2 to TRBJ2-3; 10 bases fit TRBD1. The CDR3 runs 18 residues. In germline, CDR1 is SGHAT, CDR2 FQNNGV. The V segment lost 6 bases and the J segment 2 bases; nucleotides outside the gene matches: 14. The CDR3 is CASRPGTGATIFTDTQYF. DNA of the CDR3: TGTGCCAGCAGACCCGGGACAGGGGCCACAATATTCACAGATACGCAGTATTTT. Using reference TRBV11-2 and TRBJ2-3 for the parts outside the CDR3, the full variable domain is EAGVAQSPRYKIIEKRQSVAFWCNPISGHATLYWYQQILGQGPKLLIQFQNNGVVDDSQLPKDRFSAERLKGVDSTLKIQPAKLEDSAVYLCASRPGTGATIFTDTQYFGPGTRLTVL.

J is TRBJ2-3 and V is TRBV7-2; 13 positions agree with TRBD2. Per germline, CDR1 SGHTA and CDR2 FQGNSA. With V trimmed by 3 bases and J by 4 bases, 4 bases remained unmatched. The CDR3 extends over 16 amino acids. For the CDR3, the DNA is TGTGCCAGCAGCTTTGGACTAGCGGGGGCGGCAGATACGCAGTATTTT. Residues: CASSFGLAGAADTQYF. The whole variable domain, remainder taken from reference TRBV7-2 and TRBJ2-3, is GAGVSQSPSNKVTEKGKDVELRCDPISGHTALYWYRQSLGQGLEFLIYFQGNSAPDKSGLPSDRFSAERTGGSVSTLTIQRTQQEDSAVYLCASSFGLAGAADTQYFGPGTRLTVL.

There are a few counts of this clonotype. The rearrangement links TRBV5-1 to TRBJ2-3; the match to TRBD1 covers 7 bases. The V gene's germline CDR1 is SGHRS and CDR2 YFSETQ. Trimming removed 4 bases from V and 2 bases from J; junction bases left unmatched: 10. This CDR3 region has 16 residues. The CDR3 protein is CASSPDRDRNTDTQYF. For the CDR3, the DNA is TGCGCCAGCAGCCCAGACAGGGATCGGAACACAGATACGCAGTATTTT. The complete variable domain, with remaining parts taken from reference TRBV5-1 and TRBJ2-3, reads KAGVTQTPRYLIKTRGQQVTLSCSPISGHRSVSWYQQTPGQGLQFLFEYFSETQRNKGNFPGRFSGRQFSNSRSEMNVSTLELGDSALYLCASSPDRDRNTDTQYFGPGTRLTVL.

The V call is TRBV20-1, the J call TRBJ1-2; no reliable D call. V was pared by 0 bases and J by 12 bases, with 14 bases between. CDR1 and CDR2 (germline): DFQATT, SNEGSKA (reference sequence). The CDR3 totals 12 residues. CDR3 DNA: TGCAGTGCTAGAGATTGGGCTTGGGTTGACACCTTC. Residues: CSARDWAWVDTF.

This CDR3 reads CASRLGTPDQPQHF. CDR3 nucleotide sequence: TGTGCCAGCAGGCTCGGGACACCGGATCAGCCCCAGCATTTT. The genes are TRBV4-2 and TRBJ1-5; tentatively, D is TRBD1 (6 bases). The CDR3 runs 14 residues. The V end was cut by 6 bases, the J end by 5 bases, with 14 bases between. The germline gives CDR1 LGHNA, CDR2 YNFKEQ.

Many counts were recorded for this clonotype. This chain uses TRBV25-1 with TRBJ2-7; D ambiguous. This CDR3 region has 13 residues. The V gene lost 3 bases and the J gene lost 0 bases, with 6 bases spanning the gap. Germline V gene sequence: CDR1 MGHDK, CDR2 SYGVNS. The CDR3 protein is CASSDVDSYEQYF. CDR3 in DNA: TGTGCCAGCAGTGATGTTGACTCCTACGAGCAGTACTTC.

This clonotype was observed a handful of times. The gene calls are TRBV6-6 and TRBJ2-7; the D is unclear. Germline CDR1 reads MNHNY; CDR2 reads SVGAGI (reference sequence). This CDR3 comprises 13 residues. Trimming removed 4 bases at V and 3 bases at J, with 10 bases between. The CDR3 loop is CASSFEWYYEQYF. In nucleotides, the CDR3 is TGTGCCAGCAGTTTTGAATGGTACTACGAGCAGTACTTC.

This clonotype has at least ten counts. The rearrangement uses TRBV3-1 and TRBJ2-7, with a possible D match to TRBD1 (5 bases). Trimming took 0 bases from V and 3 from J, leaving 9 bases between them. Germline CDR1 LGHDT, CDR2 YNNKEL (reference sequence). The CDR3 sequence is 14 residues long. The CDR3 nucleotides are TGTGCCAGCAGCCAAGAAGGGGAAGGCTACGAGCAGTACTTC. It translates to CASSQEGEGYEQYF.

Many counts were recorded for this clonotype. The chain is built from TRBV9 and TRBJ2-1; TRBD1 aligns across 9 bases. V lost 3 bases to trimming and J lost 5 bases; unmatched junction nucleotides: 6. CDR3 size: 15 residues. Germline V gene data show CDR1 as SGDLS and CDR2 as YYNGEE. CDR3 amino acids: CASSGPGTGNNEQFF. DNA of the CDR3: TGTGCCAGCAGCGGACCCGGGACAGGGAACAATGAGCAGTTCTTC. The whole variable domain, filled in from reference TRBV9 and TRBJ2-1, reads DSGVTQTPKHLITATGQRVTLRCSPRSGDLSVYWYQQSLDQGLQFLIQYYNGEERAKGNILERFSAQQFPDLHSELNLSSLELGDSALYFCASSGPGTGNNEQFFGPGTRLTVL.

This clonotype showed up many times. The CDR3 sequence: CSARDQGSSGIQETQYF. In nucleotides, the CDR3 is TGCAGTGCTAGAGATCAAGGCTCTAGCGGAATCCAAGAGACCCAGTACTTC. This rearrangement joins TRBV20-1 to TRBJ2-5; 7 positions agree with TRBD2. V shed 0 bases and J 1 base; nucleotides not matched to a gene: 11. Germline V gene lookup returns CDR1 DFQATT and CDR2 SNEGSKA (reference sequence). There are 17 residues in the CDR3.

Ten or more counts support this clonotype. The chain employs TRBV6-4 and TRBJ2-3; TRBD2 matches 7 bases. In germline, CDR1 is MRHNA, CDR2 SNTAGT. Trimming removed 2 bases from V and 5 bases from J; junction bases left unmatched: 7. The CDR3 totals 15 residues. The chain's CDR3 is CASSDGTTSLDTQYF. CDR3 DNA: TGTGCCAGCAGTGACGGGACTACCTCCTTAGATACGCAGTATTTT.

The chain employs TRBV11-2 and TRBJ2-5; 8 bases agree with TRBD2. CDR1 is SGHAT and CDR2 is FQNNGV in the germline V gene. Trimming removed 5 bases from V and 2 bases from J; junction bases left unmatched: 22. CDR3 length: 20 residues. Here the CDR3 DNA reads TGTGCCAGCAGCCTTCTTGAGCGGGGGAACCCACCCCTCGGTCAAGAGACCCAGTACTTC. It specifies CASSLLERGNPPLGQETQYF. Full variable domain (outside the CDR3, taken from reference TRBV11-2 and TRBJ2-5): EAGVAQSPRYKIIEKRQSVAFWCNPISGHATLYWYQQILGQGPKLLIQFQNNGVVDDSQLPKDRFSAERLKGVDSTLKIQPAKLEDSAVYLCASSLLERGNPPLGQETQYFGPGTRLLVL.

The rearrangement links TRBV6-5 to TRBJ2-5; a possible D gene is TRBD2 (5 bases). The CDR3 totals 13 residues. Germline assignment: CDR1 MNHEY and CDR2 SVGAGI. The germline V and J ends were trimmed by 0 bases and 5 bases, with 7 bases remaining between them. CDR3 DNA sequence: TGTGCCAGCAGTTACTCAGGACTGGAGACCCAGTACTTC. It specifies CASSYSGLETQYF.

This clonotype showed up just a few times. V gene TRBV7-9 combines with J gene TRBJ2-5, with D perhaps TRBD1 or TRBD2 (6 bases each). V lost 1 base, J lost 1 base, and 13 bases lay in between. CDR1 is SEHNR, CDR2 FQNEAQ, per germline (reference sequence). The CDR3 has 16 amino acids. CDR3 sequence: CASSLVTGAPQETQYF. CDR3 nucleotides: TGTGCCAGCAGCTTAGTGACGGGGGCCCCCCAAGAGACCCAGTACTTC.

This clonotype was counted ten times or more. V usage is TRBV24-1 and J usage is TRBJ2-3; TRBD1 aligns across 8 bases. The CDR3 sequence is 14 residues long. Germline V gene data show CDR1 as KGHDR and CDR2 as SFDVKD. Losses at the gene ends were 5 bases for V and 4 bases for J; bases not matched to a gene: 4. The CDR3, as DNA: TGTGCCACCAGTGTTGCGGACAGGGCAGATACGCAGTATTTT. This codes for CATSVADRADTQYF.